This entry describes one TCR beta chain. The sample comes from a study of blood T cell repertoires in COVID-19. Study information: PBMCs, B-cell-depleted T cells, or T cells provided the cDNA or gDNA that made up the material.

This CDR3 has 16 amino acids. The V segment lost 1 base and the J segment 5 bases; nucleotides outside the gene matches: 6. Germline V gives CDR1 MDHEN, CDR2 SYDVKM. Using immunoSEQ multiplex PCR, the repertoire was profiled, and TCRdb retains in-frame clones only, with some absent. This table holds about 190,000 clones, about 88% found once. The chain couples TRBV28 to TRBJ2-1, with 9 nucleotides matching TRBD1. This receptor was obtained from a man in his 70s with active or convalescent COVID-19. The sequencing sample was made of peripheral blood. CDR3 coding DNA: TGTGCCAGCAGTTTATTTGTTGGGGACAGGGACAATGAGCAGTTCTTC. This encodes CASSLFVGDRDNEQFF.